The clone carrying this T cell receptor (beta chain) was detected only a few times. Antigen unknown. Extraction and reverse transcription of RNA yielded cDNA as the sequencing template. The data were produced by immunoSEQ multiplex PCR, yet TCRdb's version contains in-frame clones alone and is incomplete. The data contain 100,000 to 130,000 clones, roughly 55% of them singletons. This specimen comes from a study of CD8+ T cells in alopecia areata. Findings and caveats of the study: Affected lesional scalp, above all in alopecia totalis/universalis, was more clonal than normal scalp. Although TCR sharing was seen in mice, sharing across patients was less clear, possibly for HLA-related reasons.

In germline, CDR1 is LNHDA, CDR2 SQIVND (reference sequence). This CDR3 is built from 15 residues. Trimming took 5 bases from V and 5 from J; bases not matched to a gene: 9. Peripheral blood, together with lesional scalp punch biopsies, was collected from alopecia areata patients. Sorted populations comprised CD4+ and CD8+ T cells obtained from PBMCs. The chain recombines TRBV19 with TRBJ2-1; 7 bases align to TRBD2. This TCR was recovered from a human donor with alopecia areata. The sample comprised NKG2D-low CD8+ T cells sorted from blood. Here the CDR3 DNA reads TGTGCCAGTAGTCAGCCGGGGACTACCGACAATGAGCAGTTCTTC. It translates to CASSQPGTTDNEQFF.